The rows below give T cell receptor beta chains drawn from one sample of a study of regulatory T cells in long-lasting Graves disease. Each CDR3 protein gets one entry after TCRdb re-called the multiplex PCR reads with MiXCR. The data hold 350,000 to 500,000 distinct CDR3 sequences, with about 17% observed a single time. The sample also formed part of further work on T cells in Graves' hyperthyroidism and ophthalmopathy.

Material: peripheral blood mononuclear cells (PBMCs), obtained at new diagnosis, from a patient treated with antithyroid drugs. These receptors all come from a woman aged 18-30 years with Graves disease. Each CDR3 is given without its conserved first and last residue.

j_call: TRBJ2-1
v_call: TRBV9
cdr3_aa: ASSVVGRASEQF

j_call: TRBJ2-4
v_call: TRBV30
cdr3_aa: AWSRPPRENIQY

j_call: TRBJ2-3
v_call: TRBV6-1
cdr3_aa: ASRRGTSGRADTQY

j_call: TRBJ1-5
v_call: TRBV20-1
cdr3_aa: SARARNNQPQH

j_call: TRBJ2-1
v_call: TRBV10-3
cdr3_aa: AISWGNEQF

j_call: TRBJ2-7
v_call: TRBV20-1
cdr3_aa: SARPGTSGLTYEQY

j_call: TRBJ1-1
v_call: TRBV27
cdr3_aa: ASSLGLNTEAS

j_call: TRBJ2-7
v_call: TRBV6-2/TRBV6-3
cdr3_aa: ASSELSQTGYEQY

j_call: TRBJ2-3
v_call: TRBV28
cdr3_aa: ASSPGTSGSRTDTQY

j_call: TRBJ2-7
v_call: TRBV20-1
cdr3_aa: SARDRQGVWEQY